Below are 9 T cell receptor beta chains sequenced from a single sample in a study of shared clonotypes between healthy human individuals. This table comes from immunoSEQ multiplex PCR, and its TCRdb copy is limited to in-frame clones, with some not included. The table records around 700,000 clones, 72% of them present only once. The specimen sequenced was memory CD4+ T cells sorted from blood. This sample's subset: CD45RA-negative fraction. These receptors were collected from a woman under 40 in good health.

V usage is TRBV11-2 and J usage is TRBJ2-7; D unclear. Germline assignment: CDR1 SGHAT and CDR2 FQNNGV. This CDR3 is 13 amino acids long. With 5 bases removed from V and 3 bases from J, the gap between germline ends came to 11 bases. CDR3 region: CASSLGSIYEQYF. DNA of the CDR3: TGTGCCAGCAGCCTGGGATCAATCTACGAGCAGTACTTC.

This clone was seen once. CDR3 coding DNA: TGTGCCAGCAGGTTTGGGGGCTTTCCCGAGCAGTACTTC. This translates into CASRFGGFPEQYF. J is TRBJ2-7 and V is TRBV28, with D possibly being TRBD1 (6 bases). V gave up 6 bases and J gave up 6 bases, with 15 bases separating them. The CDR3 consists of 13 residues. From germline, CDR1 is MDHEN and CDR2 SYDVKM.

The chain is built from TRBV6-5 and TRBJ2-3, with D hard to call. CDR3 length: 14 residues. Trimming removed 4 bases at V and 2 bases at J, with 10 bases between. Germline values: CDR1 MNHEY, CDR2 SVGAGI. Here the CDR3 DNA reads TGTGCCAGCAGTTTAATAGGCTTCACAGATACGCAGTATTTT. This codes for CASSLIGFTDTQYF.

The chain carries TRBV6-6 and TRBJ2-1; 11 nucleotides agree with TRBD2. This CDR3 comprises 13 residues. Germline CDR1 MNHNY, CDR2 SVGAGI (reference sequence). Unmatched junction bases numbered 6, after V lost 2 bases and J lost 15 bases. Here the CDR3 reads CASSYGLAGPWFF. CDR3 nucleotides: TGTGCCAGCAGTTACGGACTAGCGGGCCCCTGGTTCTTC.

The chain recombines TRBV28 with TRBJ1-4; TRBD1 is a possible D gene (6 bases). The CDR3 length is 13 residues. Germline CDR1 MDHEN, CDR2 SYDVKM. V lost 9 bases, J lost 8 bases, and 16 bases lay in between. The CDR3 loop is CARKGGDGEKLFF. CDR3 sequence (DNA): TGTGCCAGGAAGGGGGGAGACGGAGAAAAACTGTTTTTT. The variable domain in full, with the rest retrieved from reference TRBV28 and TRBJ1-4, is DVKVTQSSRYLVKRTGEKVFLECVQDMDHENMFWYRQDPGLGLRLIYFSYDVKMKEKGDIPEGYSVSREKKERFSLILESASTNQTSMYLCARKGGDGEKLFFGSGTQLSVL.

This chain connects TRBV28 to TRBJ1-5, with 7 bases identical to TRBD1. V lost 6 bases and J lost 0; bases outside the gene matches: 11. The CDR3 loop spans 17 amino acids. CDR1 and CDR2 (germline): MDHEN, SYDVKM. The CDR3 bases are TGTGCCAGCAGGGGACGGGACAGCCCTTATAGCAATCAGCCCCAGCATTTT. Protein product: CASRGRDSPYSNQPQHF. Variable domain in full (rest from reference TRBV28 and TRBJ1-5): DVKVTQSSRYLVKRTGEKVFLECVQDMDHENMFWYRQDPGLGLRLIYFSYDVKMKEKGDIPEGYSVSREKKERFSLILESASTNQTSMYLCASRGRDSPYSNQPQHFGDGTRLSIL.

This clone showed up just a few times. This chain uses TRBV4-1 with TRBJ2-5; no definite D call. This CDR3 spans 15 amino acids. CDR1 and CDR2 from the germline V gene are MGHRA and YSYEKL. V was trimmed by 1 base and J by 2 bases, leaving 11 bases between them. CDR3 region: CASSQALGGQETQYF. CDR3 sequence (DNA): TGCGCCAGCAGCCAAGCCTTGGGCGGACAAGAGACCCAGTACTTC.

The chain joins TRBV29-1 to TRBJ1-1, with TRBD1 identical over 8 bases. From germline, CDR1 is SQVTM and CDR2 ANQGSEA. Unmatched junction bases numbered 8, after V lost 7 bases and J lost 4 bases. The CDR3 consists of 13 residues. The CDR3 nucleotides read TGCAGCGCTATTGGAGACAGGGGCACTGAAGCTTTCTTT. Residues: CSAIGDRGTEAFF.

The chain has TRBV11-1 and TRBJ2-7; 7 nucleotides match TRBD2. The germline V gene has CDR1 SGHAT and CDR2 FQDESV (reference sequence). This CDR3 has 14 residues. V dropped 6 bases and J dropped 0; count of bases not matched to a gene: 5. CDR3 loop: CASSGQRDSYEQYF. CDR3 sequence (DNA): TGTGCCAGCAGTGGGCAGCGGGACTCCTACGAGCAGTACTTC.